The rows below give T cell receptor beta chains drawn from one sample of a study of cytomegalovirus exposure and HLA in healthy donors. Sequencing used immunoSEQ multiplex PCR; TCRdb keeps in-frame clones, though not all of them. Of approximately 240,000 clones listed, about 89% are singletons. Sequenced material: PBMCs. These receptors all stem from a woman aged 18-30 years in good health and CMV-seronegative. Both conserved end residues are part of each CDR3. The order of the fields is clone size, V gene, D gene, J gene, CDR3 DNA, CDR3 protein. D genes are given only for firm matches. For some rows the clone size is stated as once, few or many, or as a class when expanded; others skip it.

NA	TRBV5-1	TRBD1	TRBJ2-1	TGCGCCAGCGATGATGGCAGGGGGCACGATTTGGATGAGCAGTTCTTC	CASDDGRGHDLDEQFF
NA	TRBV5-1	TRBD2	TRBJ2-2	TGCGCCAGCAGCTTGCGAGGGACTAGCGGGAGGTCCGGGGAGCTGTTTTTT	CASSLRGTSGRSGELFF
NA	TRBV30	TRBD1	TRBJ1-4	TGTGCCGGACAGGGTAGAGCGGAAAAACTGTTTTTT	CAGQGRAEKLFF
NA	TRBV5-1	NA	TRBJ2-7	TGCGCCAGCGGTGACTCTGGATTGGCCTACGAGCAGTACTTC	CASGDSGLAYEQYF
NA	TRBV10-2	NA	TRBJ1-1	TGCGCCAGCAGTTCCGCGGGATTGAACACTGAAGCTTTCTTT	CASSSAGLNTEAFF
NA	TRBV7-9	TRBD1	TRBJ1-2	TGTGCCAGCAGCTTCTCAGGGGGCTTAGCTTATGGCTACACCTTC	CASSFSGGLAYGYTF
NA	TRBV5-1	TRBD1	TRBJ1-3	TGCGCCAGCAGCTTGGCGCCGGGACAGGGGGCTGGAAACACCATATATTTT	CASSLAPGQGAGNTIYF
NA	TRBV5-6	NA	TRBJ1-5	TGTGCCAGCAGGGAACAGGGTACAAGTGAGAATAGCAATCAGCCCCAGCATTTT	CASREQGTSENSNQPQHF
once	TRBV4-1	TRBD2	TRBJ2-7	TGCGCCAGCAGCCAAGATGGACCAGCGGGAGGGACCTACGAGCAGTACTTC	CASSQDGPAGGTYEQYF
NA	TRBV19	TRBD1	TRBJ2-7	TGTGCCAGTAGTTTCACGACAGGGGCTAGGTACGAGCAGTACTTC	CASSFTTGARYEQYF
NA	TRBV28	NA	TRBJ2-3	TGTGCCAGCAGTTTAGACTACTACACAGATACGCAGTATTTT	CASSLDYYTDTQYF
NA	TRBV7-2	TRBD1	TRBJ1-2	TGTGCCAGCAGCTTATCCCCGACAGGGCACTATGGCTACACCTTC	CASSLSPTGHYGYTF
NA	TRBV6-6	TRBD2	TRBJ2-5	TGTGCCAGCAGACCCCCAGCTAGCGGGAGGAAGGAGACCCAGTACTTC	CASRPPASGRKETQYF
NA	TRBV6-5	TRBD1	TRBJ2-5	TGTGCCAGCAGGCGGGACAGGGATCGAGAGACCCAGTACTTC	CASRRDRDRETQYF
NA	TRBV6-1	TRBD2	TRBJ2-2	TGTGCCAGCACCTGGCAGCGGGAGAATTCCGGGGAGCTGTTTTTT	CASTWQRENSGELFF
NA	TRBV14	NA	TRBJ2-1	TGTGCCAGCAGCCAAGATCGAAGCAGGGGGGATGAGCAGTTCTTC	CASSQDRSRGDEQFF
NA	TRBV30	TRBD1	TRBJ2-7	TGTGCCTGGAGAGACAGGGGGGCCGGTGGGCAGTACTTC	CAWRDRGAGGQYF
NA	TRBV25-1	NA	TRBJ2-2	TGTGCCAGCACCGAAGATCACAGCTCGAACACCGGGGAGCTGTTTTTT	CASTEDHSSNTGELFF
NA	TRBV7-8	NA	TRBJ2-5	TGTGCCAGCAGCCAACGGAGACAGGCAACGCAGTACTTC	CASSQRRQATQYF
NA	TRBV27	NA	TRBJ2-6	TGTGCCAGCAGTTTTAGAAACCCCGGAGGCACTGGGGCCAACGTCCTGACTTTC	CASSFRNPGGTGANVLTF
NA	TRBV6-5	NA	TRBJ1-1	TGTGCCAGCAGTTATAAGGGGGTGAACACTGAAGCTTTCTTT	CASSYKGVNTEAFF
NA	TRBV7-3	NA	TRBJ2-7	TGTGCCAGCAGCTTAACGTCGAGGGGGATTGAGATTGAGCAGTACTTC	CASSLTSRGIEIEQYF
NA	TRBV30	NA	TRBJ1-4	TGTGCCTGGGGGGGTCCCGGGACATCTGGAGCTAATGAAAAACTGTTTTTT	CAWGGPGTSGANEKLFF
once	TRBV7-2	NA	TRBJ2-2	TGTGCCAGCGGAGCGGGGAACACCGGGGAGCTGTTTTTT	CASGAGNTGELFF
NA	TRBV7-2	NA	TRBJ1-5	TGTGCCAGCAGCTGGAGAGAGAGTCAGCCCCAGCATTTT	CASSWRESQPQHF
NA	TRBV4-2	TRBD2	TRBJ2-1	TGTGCCAGCAGCCAAGATATAGCGGGAGTATTAAATGAGCAGTTCTTC	CASSQDIAGVLNEQFF
once	TRBV11-3	NA	TRBJ2-1	TGTGCCAGCAGCCAGGACAATGAGCAGTTCTTC	CASSQDNEQFF
NA	TRBV5-1	NA	TRBJ1-1	TGCGCCAGCAGCTTGTGGGGGCGCACTGAAGCTTTCTTT	CASSLWGRTEAFF
NA	TRBV18	NA	TRBJ1-1	TGTGCCAGCTCACCTGGGACACCCCGGGACACTGAAGCTTTCTTT	CASSPGTPRDTEAFF
NA	TRBV10-2	TRBD2	TRBJ2-5	TGCGCCAGCAGTTCCGGGACTAGCGGGAGAGGGGTCAGAGAGACCCAGTACTTC	CASSSGTSGRGVRETQYF
NA	TRBV23-1	NA	TRBJ1-2	TGCGCCAGCAGATCGCTTACAGGGTTCGTAGGCTACACCTTC	CASRSLTGFVGYTF
NA	TRBV14	TRBD1	TRBJ1-1	TGTGCCAGCAGCCGACGGACAGGGGTAATGGCTGAAGCTTTCTTT	CASSRRTGVMAEAFF
NA	TRBV28	NA	TRBJ2-3	TGTGCCAGCAGTTTCACGGCAGTCGGAGCAGATACGCAGTATTTT	CASSFTAVGADTQYF
once	TRBV6-1	TRBD1	TRBJ1-2	TGTGCCAGCACTGAAACAGGACAGGCCCAGGGCTACACCTTC	CASTETGQAQGYTF
NA	TRBV5-1	TRBD1	TRBJ2-2	TGCGCCAGCAGCAAGACAGGGGCCCAGAACACCGGGGAGCTGTTTTTT	CASSKTGAQNTGELFF
NA	TRBV12-5	NA	TRBJ2-3	TGTGCTAGTGCCCTCGAGGCCCATACGCAGTATTTT	CASALEAHTQYF
NA	TRBV18	TRBD2	TRBJ2-7	TGTGCCAGCTCACAGGGACTAGCGGGAGACTACGAGCAGTACTTC	CASSQGLAGDYEQYF
NA	TRBV29-1	TRBD2	TRBJ2-7	TGCAGCGTTGATGGCCTAGCGGGGACCTACGAGCAGTACTTC	CSVDGLAGTYEQYF
once	TRBV7-9	TRBD2	TRBJ2-1	TGTGCCAGCAGCTTAGCGGGCGGGGGGAATGAGCAGTTCTTC	CASSLAGGGNEQFF
NA	TRBV19	NA	TRBJ1-5	TGTGCCAGTAGTATAGACAGTTCGGGTCAGCCCCAGCATTTT	CASSIDSSGQPQHF
NA	TRBV5-1	NA	TRBJ1-1	TGCGCCAGCAGCTTCGACAGCTTGAACACTGAAGCTTTCTTT	CASSFDSLNTEAFF
NA	TRBV27	NA	TRBJ2-1	TGTGCCAGCAGTTTAGGAGGGGGCTATGAGCAGTTCTTC	CASSLGGGYEQFF
NA	TRBV4-1	NA	TRBJ1-3	TGCGCCAGCAGCCAACTCGGTCAGGACTGGGACACCATATATTTT	CASSQLGQDWDTIYF
NA	TRBV4-1	TRBD1	TRBJ2-1	TGCGCCAGCAGCTTGACAGGGGGCATTGAGCAGTTCTTC	CASSLTGGIEQFF
NA	TRBV18	NA	TRBJ1-4	TGTGCCAGCTCACCGTGGACTCTGGGAAGTAATGAAAAACTGTTTTTT	CASSPWTLGSNEKLFF
NA	TRBV7-8	NA	TRBJ1-2	TGTGCCAGCAGCTTTCTCCCGACCAGGACGGGGGGCTACACCTTC	CASSFLPTRTGGYTF
once	TRBV7-2	TRBD2	TRBJ2-2	TGTGCCAGCAGCTTATTTGCGGGGGGCACCGGGGAGCTGTTTTTT	CASSLFAGGTGELFF
NA	TRBV30	TRBD2	TRBJ2-5	TGTGCCTGGACTAGCGGGGAGACCCAGTACTTC	CAWTSGETQYF
NA	TRBV30	TRBD1	TRBJ1-1	TGTGCCTGTAGACAGGGACCCCAGCTTGGGGCTGAAGCTTTCTTT	CACRQGPQLGAEAFF
NA	TRBV2	NA	TRBJ1-1	TGTGCCAGCAGTCGGGGCAGGGGTGCCACTGAAGCTTTCTTT	CASSRGRGATEAFF
NA	TRBV5-1	TRBD1	TRBJ2-7	TGCGCCAGCAGCTTGGATGACACAGGGGGCTACGAGCAGTACTTC	CASSLDDTGGYEQYF
NA	TRBV5-1	TRBD1	TRBJ2-1	TGCGCCAGCAGCTTAGGGACAGGGTGGTCGGCTGAGCAGTTCTTC	CASSLGTGWSAEQFF
once	TRBV27	TRBD2	TRBJ2-3	TGTGCCAGCAGTTTCAGGGGTAGCGGGGCAAGCACAGATACGCAGTATTTT	CASSFRGSGASTDTQYF
NA	TRBV14	TRBD1	TRBJ2-7	TGTGCCAGCAGCCAATTATGGACAGGATTTTACGAGCAGTACTTC	CASSQLWTGFYEQYF
NA	TRBV6-1	NA	TRBJ2-1	TGTGCCAGCAGTGGAGGTCTAGGGGGCTACAATGAGCAGTTCTTC	CASSGGLGGYNEQFF
NA	TRBV7-3	NA	TRBJ1-1	TGTGCCAGCAGCCAACAGGGTGGAAACACTGAAGCTTTCTTT	CASSQQGGNTEAFF